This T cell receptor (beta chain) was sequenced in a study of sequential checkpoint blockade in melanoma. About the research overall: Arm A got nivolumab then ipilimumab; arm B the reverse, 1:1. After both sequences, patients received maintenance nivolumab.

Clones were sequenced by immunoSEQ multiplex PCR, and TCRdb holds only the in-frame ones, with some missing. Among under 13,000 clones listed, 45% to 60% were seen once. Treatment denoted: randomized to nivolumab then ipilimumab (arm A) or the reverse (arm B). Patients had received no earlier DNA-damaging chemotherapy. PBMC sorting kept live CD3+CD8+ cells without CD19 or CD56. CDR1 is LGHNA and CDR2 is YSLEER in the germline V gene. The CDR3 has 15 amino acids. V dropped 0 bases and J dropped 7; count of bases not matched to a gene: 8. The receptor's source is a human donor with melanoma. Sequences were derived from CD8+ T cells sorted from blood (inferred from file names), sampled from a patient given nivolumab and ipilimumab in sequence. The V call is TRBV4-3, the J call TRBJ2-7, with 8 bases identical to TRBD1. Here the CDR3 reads CASSQDFTGGREQYF. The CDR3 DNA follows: TGCGCCAGCAGCCAAGATTTCACAGGGGGGAGGGAGCAGTACTTC.